The next 10 T cell receptor beta chains were all read from a single sample in a study of graft-versus-host responses after intestinal transplantation. Repertoires were generated with immunoSEQ multiplex PCR, while TCRdb's copy carries only in-frame clones and drops some. The sample has about 97,000 clones; approximately 92% are singletons. The sample in question was PBMCs, obtained around 68 weeks after intestinal transplant. The source is a human patient who received an intestinal transplant, so some T cells may come from the graft donor.

The chain is built from TRBV5-1 and TRBJ2-7; D may be TRBD1 (6 bases). The germline V and J ends were trimmed by 3 bases and 7 bases, with 17 bases remaining between them. Looked up from germline, CDR1 is SGHRS and CDR2 is YFSETQ. The CDR3 has 14 residues. CDR3 amino acids: CASSSRDIHQEQYF. The CDR3, as DNA: TGCGCCAGCAGCTCCCGGGACATCCATCAGGAGCAGTACTTC.

This chain connects TRBV7-9 to TRBJ1-2; D is uncertain. The CDR3 has 14 residues. Germline V lookup: CDR1 SEHNR, CDR2 FQNEAQ (reference sequence). The V gene lost 1 base and the J gene lost 2 bases, with 8 bases spanning the gap. CDR3 bases: TGTGCCAGCAGCTTAGGCGGACTGAACTATGGCTACACCTTC. This encodes CASSLGGLNYGYTF.

This sequence joins TRBV21-1 and TRBJ1-2; TRBD1, the D gene given by the table, was not confirmed from the DNA. TRBV21-1 is a recognized pseudogene. The CDR3 extends over 12 amino acids. CDR3 nucleotides: TGTGCCAGCAACACAGAGCACTATGGCTACACCTTC. Translated: CASNTEHYGYTF.

This chain's CDR3 is CASSQGRGTEAFF. In DNA, the CDR3 is TGCGCCAGCAGCCAAGGGAGGGGCACTGAAGCTTTCTTT. V is TRBV4-1 and J is TRBJ1-1, with a possible D match to TRBD1 (5 bases). The CDR3 is 13 residues long. Trimming took off 1 base at V and 4 bases at J, with 7 bases between the two ends. Germline assignment: CDR1 MGHRA and CDR2 YSYEKL.

This rearrangement joins TRBV7-9 to TRBJ1-5; TRBD1 is a possible D gene (6 bases). The V gene lost 5 bases and the J gene lost 5 bases, with 19 bases spanning the gap. Germline V gene lookup returns CDR1 SEHNR and CDR2 FQNEAQ (reference sequence). The CDR3 spans 16 residues. CDR3 bases: TGTGCCAGCAGCCCCCGGGGGGGCCCTCGTGATCAGCCCCAGCATTTT. Amino acid sequence: CASSPRGGPRDQPQHF. Full variable domain (outside the CDR3, taken from reference TRBV7-9 and TRBJ1-5): DTGVSQNPRHKITKRGQNVTFRCDPISEHNRLYWYRQTLGQGPEFLTYFQNEAQLEKSRLLSDRFSAERPKGSFSTLEIQRTEQGDSAMYLCASSPRGGPRDQPQHFGDGTRLSIL.

This chain connects TRBV12-2 to TRBJ2-7; TRBD2 was called by the table and not checked on the DNA. TRBV12-2 is listed as a pseudogene. CDR3 length: 11 amino acids. The CDR3 DNA follows: TGTGCAAACACGCACTATCGGGAGCAGTACTTC. Translation gives CANTHYREQYF.

The CDR3 reads CASSPRAAAEAFF. CDR3 coding DNA: TGCGCCAGCAGCCCCCGGGCCGCTGCTGAAGCTTTCTTT. The chain has TRBV5-1 and TRBJ1-1; no reliable D call. The length of the CDR3 is 13 residues. V gave up 4 bases and J gave up 6 bases, with 13 bases separating them. The germline V gene has CDR1 SGHRS and CDR2 YFSETQ.

Comments on this clone: The sample holds other DNA sequences that translate to the same CDR3. The CDR3 DNA reads as TGTGCCAGCAGTTACTCGACGGGACAGGGGAATTCACCCCTCCACTTT. Translating it yields CASSYSTGQGNSPLHF. The chain is built from TRBV6-5 and TRBJ1-6; 10 nucleotides match TRBD1. Losses at the gene ends were 0 bases for V and 7 bases for J; bases not matched to a gene: 3. The CDR3 runs 16 residues. Germline lookup yields CDR1 MNHEY and CDR2 SVGAGI.

Only one count was recorded for this clone. The V gene is TRBV7-9, the J gene TRBJ2-1; TRBD2 is a possible D gene (6 bases). The germline CDR1 and CDR2 sequences are SEHNR and FQNEAQ (reference sequence). With 5 bases removed from V and 6 bases from J, the gap between germline ends came to 23 bases. The CDR3 totals 17 residues. As DNA, the CDR3 is TGTGCCAGCAGCGACGAGCGGGCGGCGGGCGGGCGCAATGAGCAGTTCTTC. Translated, it gives CASSDERAAGGRNEQFF.

The rearrangement joins TRBV7-9 to TRBJ1-4; a possible D gene is TRBD1 (6 bases). Germline CDR1 and CDR2: SEHNR and FQNEAQ (reference sequence). The CDR3 runs to 13 residues. The V end lost 2 bases, the J end lost 9 bases, and 10 bases lay between the germline ends. DNA for the CDR3: TGTGCCAGCAGCTTATTGCAGGGGCAAAAACTGTTTTTT. It yields the protein CASSLLQGQKLFF.